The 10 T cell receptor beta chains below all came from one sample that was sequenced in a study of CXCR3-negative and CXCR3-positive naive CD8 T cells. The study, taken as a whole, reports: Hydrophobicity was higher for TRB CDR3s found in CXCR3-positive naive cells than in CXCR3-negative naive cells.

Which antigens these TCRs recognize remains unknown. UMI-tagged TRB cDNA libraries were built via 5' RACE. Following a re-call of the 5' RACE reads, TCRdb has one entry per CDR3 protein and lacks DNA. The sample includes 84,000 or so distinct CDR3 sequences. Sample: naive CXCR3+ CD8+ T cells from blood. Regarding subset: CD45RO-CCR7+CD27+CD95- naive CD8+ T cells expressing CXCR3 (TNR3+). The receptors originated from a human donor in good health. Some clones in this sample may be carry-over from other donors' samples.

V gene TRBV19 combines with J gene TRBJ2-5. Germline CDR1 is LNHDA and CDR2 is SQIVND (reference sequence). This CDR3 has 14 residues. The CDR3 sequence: CASSTWQTQETQYF.

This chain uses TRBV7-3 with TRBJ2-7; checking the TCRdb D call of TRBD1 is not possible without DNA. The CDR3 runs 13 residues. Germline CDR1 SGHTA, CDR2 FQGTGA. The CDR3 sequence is CASSRMTGQEQYF.

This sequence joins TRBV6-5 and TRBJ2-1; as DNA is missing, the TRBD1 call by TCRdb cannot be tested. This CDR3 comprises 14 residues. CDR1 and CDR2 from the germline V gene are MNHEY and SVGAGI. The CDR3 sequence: CASSYEPGEDEQFF.

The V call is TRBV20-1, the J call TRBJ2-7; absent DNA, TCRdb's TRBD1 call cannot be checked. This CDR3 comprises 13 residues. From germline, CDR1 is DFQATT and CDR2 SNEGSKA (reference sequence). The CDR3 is CSASPGTIYEQYF.

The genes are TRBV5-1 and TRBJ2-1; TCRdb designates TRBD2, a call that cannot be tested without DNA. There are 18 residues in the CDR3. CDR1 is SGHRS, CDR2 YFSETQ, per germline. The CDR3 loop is CASSLEGLAGVKYNEQFF.

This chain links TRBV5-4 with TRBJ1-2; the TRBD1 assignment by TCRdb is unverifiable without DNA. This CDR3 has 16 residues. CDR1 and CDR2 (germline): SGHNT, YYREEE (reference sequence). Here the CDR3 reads CASSLGQGAGDYGYTF.

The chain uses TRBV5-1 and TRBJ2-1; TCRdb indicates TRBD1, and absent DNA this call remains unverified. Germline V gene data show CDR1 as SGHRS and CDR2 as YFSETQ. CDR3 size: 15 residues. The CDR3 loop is CASSLKTGIYNEQFF.

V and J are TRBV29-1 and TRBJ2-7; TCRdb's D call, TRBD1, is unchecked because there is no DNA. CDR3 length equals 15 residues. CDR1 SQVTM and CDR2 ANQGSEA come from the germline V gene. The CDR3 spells CSVVTGVLSSYEQYF.

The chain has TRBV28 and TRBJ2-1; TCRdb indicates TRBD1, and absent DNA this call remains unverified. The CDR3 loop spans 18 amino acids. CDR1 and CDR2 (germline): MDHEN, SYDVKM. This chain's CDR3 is CASSFKVQDKGAYNEQFF.

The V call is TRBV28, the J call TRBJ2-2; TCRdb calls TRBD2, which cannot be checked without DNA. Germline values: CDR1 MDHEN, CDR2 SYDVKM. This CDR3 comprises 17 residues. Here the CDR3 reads CASSFDPRTGGFGELFF.